These T cell receptor beta chains were read from a single sample in a study of T cells in Graves' hyperthyroidism and ophthalmopathy. TCRdb re-analysed the multiplex PCR reads in MiXCR, keeping a single row per CDR3 protein. The table lists hundreds of thousands of distinct CDR3 sequences, about a sixth of them singletons. The material sequenced was blood. The receptors were gathered from a woman aged 25 to 39 with Graves' hyperthyroidism. CDR3s include the opening cysteine and the closing phenylalanine or tryptophan. The D gene is left open where the match is weak. Size values are once, few and many counts, or a class for expanded clones, and some rows have none.

size	D	J	V	DNA	CDR3
many	TRBD1	TRBJ2-3	TRBV11-2	TGTGCCAGCAGCTTTGTGGGACAGGGTACAGATACGCAGTATTTT	CASSFVGQGTDTQYF
many	.	TRBJ2-3	TRBV5-1	TGCGCCAGCAGCTTCGGACCTCCTAGGTCAGATACGCAGTATTTT	CASSFGPPRSDTQYF
few	TRBD1	TRBJ1-4	TRBV4-1	TGCGCCAGCAGCCGAGCCGGGACAGGGAATGAAAAACTGTTTTTT	CASSRAGTGNEKLFF
.	.	TRBJ2-1	TRBV7-6	TGTGCCAGCAGCTCAGGGGTTACAGGGAACTACAATGAGCAGTTCTTC	CASSSGVTGNYNEQFF
.	TRBD2	TRBJ2-3	TRBV9	TGTGCCAGCAGCGTAGGACTAGCGGGAGCGAGTATAATGGATACGCAGTATTTT	CASSVGLAGASIMDTQYF
many	.	TRBJ2-1	TRBV12-3/TRBV12-4	TGTGCCAGCAGTTTAGGCCGGATTACCTACTCAGAGCAGTTCTTC	CASSLGRITYSEQFF
many	.	TRBJ2-4	TRBV6-1	TGTGCCAGCACACCCGGGGATCTCGAAAACATTCAGTACTTC	CASTPGDLENIQYF
many	.	TRBJ2-3	TRBV2	TGTGCCACTTCTAGCGCAGATACGCAGTATTTT	CATSSADTQYF
many	TRBD1	TRBJ2-1	TRBV2	TGTGCCAGCAGGTTCGGCAGGGGGCTAGTTGAGCAGTTCTTC	CASRFGRGLVEQFF
.	.	TRBJ1-3	TRBV5-1	TGCGCCAGCAGCTTGGTTGTACGCAGCTCTGGAAACACCATATATTTT	CASSLVVRSSGNTIYF
many	.	TRBJ1-1	TRBV3-1	TGTGCCAGCAGCCCCGTGGGGGGCTATAACACTGAAGCTTTCTTT	CASSPVGGYNTEAFF
many	.	TRBJ1-1	TRBV28	TGTGCCACAGAACGGGACGTGAGGAAAAACACTGAAGCTTTCTTT	CATERDVRKNTEAFF
few	.	TRBJ1-2	TRBV4-1	TGCGCCAGCAGCCAGAGGCTCGACTATGGCTACACCTTC	CASSQRLDYGYTF
many	.	TRBJ1-5	TRBV28	TGTGCCAGCTATAATATCGGACAGCCCCAGCATTTT	CASYNIGQPQHF
many	TRBD2	TRBJ2-2	TRBV7-3	TGTGCCAGCAGCTCTAGCGGGAAGGTGACCGGGGAGCTGTTTTTT	CASSSSGKVTGELFF
.	.	TRBJ2-7	TRBV12-3/TRBV12-4	TGTGCCAGCAGTGCCCGGGACCACGGGTCCTACGAGCAGTACTTC	CASSARDHGSYEQYF
.	.	TRBJ1-6	TRBV5-4	TGTGCCAGCAGCGGGGTGGATTCACCCCTCCACTTT	CASSGVDSPLHF
.	.	TRBJ1-3	TRBV6-1	TGTGCCAATGACGGGAGGGCCTACTCTGGAAACACCATATATTTT	CANDGRAYSGNTIYF
many	.	TRBJ2-7	TRBV28	TGTGCCACCTCCCGCCGCTACGAGCAGTACTTC	CATSRRYEQYF
.	TRBD2	TRBJ2-7	TRBV7-9	TGTGCCAGCAGCCCGCCCTTAGCGGGAGGGCCCGGGGAGCAGTACTTC	CASSPPLAGGPGEQYF
.	.	TRBJ2-1	TRBV7-2	TGTGCCAGCAGCTTAGCCTCTCACCGGGCGCACAATGAGCAGTTCTTC	CASSLASHRAHNEQFF
.	.	TRBJ1-2	TRBV5-1	TGTGCCAGCAGCTCGGCGACGCAACAGCACTCGCGAGGCTACACCTTC	CASSSATQQHSRGYTF
few	.	TRBJ2-6	TRBV7-3	TGTGCCAGCAGCTTATTTACCGGGTACAGCTCTGGGGCCAACGTCCTGACTTTC	CASSLFTGYSSGANVLTF
few	.	TRBJ2-3	TRBV7-2	TGTGCCAGCAGCTTAGAGGGGCAGGCGACCACAGATACGCAGTATTTT	CASSLEGQATTDTQYF
many	.	TRBJ2-4	TRBV28	TGTGCCAGCAACCCTCCGGGGGCGGGAGTGGGCAAAAACATTCAGTACTTC	CASNPPGAGVGKNIQYF
.	TRBD1	TRBJ2-5	TRBV29-1	TGCAGCGTCAAGGACAGGGAGTCGGAGACCCAGTACTTC	CSVKDRESETQYF
few	.	TRBJ1-2	TRBV5-1	TGCGCCAGCAGCTTCACAGGGATCGATGGCTACACCTTC	CASSFTGIDGYTF
.	.	TRBJ1-1	TRBV19	TGTGCGACTAGGACGGCCTCTGAAGCTTTCTTT	CATRTASEAFF
many	.	TRBJ2-3	TRBV11-2	TGTGCCAGCAGCTTCGCTCAGGGTCTGACAGATACGCAGTATTTT	CASSFAQGLTDTQYF
many	TRBD2	TRBJ2-2	TRBV6-2/TRBV6-3	TGTGCCAGCAGCCCTAGCGGGGGAACCGGGGAGCTGTTTTTT	CASSPSGGTGELFF
many	.	TRBJ1-2	TRBV27	TGTGCCAGCAGTCTCACCCTCCTAACAGGGTACTATGGCTACACCTTC	CASSLTLLTGYYGYTF
.	TRBD1	TRBJ2-2	TRBV7-2	TGTGCCAGCAGCCTACGAAAAACAGGGGACACCGGGGAGCTGTTTTTT	CASSLRKTGDTGELFF
many	TRBD2	TRBJ2-3	TRBV4-2	TGTGCCAGCAGCCAAGTACTAGCGGGAGGCACAGATACGCAGTATTTT	CASSQVLAGGTDTQYF
many	TRBD2	TRBJ2-3	TRBV28	TGTGCCAGCAGTCCTCAAGCGGGAGTGGGCACAGATACGCAGTATTTT	CASSPQAGVGTDTQYF
.	.	TRBJ2-3	TRBV24-1	TGTGCCACCAGCCCCGCTTACACAGATACGCAGTATTTT	CATSPAYTDTQYF
many	.	TRBJ2-1	TRBV27	TGTGCCAGCAGAAAGGGAGCGGAGGGGGGATACAATGAGCAGTTCTTC	CASRKGAEGGYNEQFF
.	TRBD2	TRBJ2-3	TRBV20-1	TGCAGTGCTAGAGATCGGTATAGCGGGGGGTATCGCACAGATACGCAGTATTTT	CSARDRYSGGYRTDTQYF
many	.	TRBJ1-1	TRBV5-1	TGCGCCAGCAGCCCCACGGCCAGATTATACGTGGACACTGAAGCTTTCTTT	CASSPTARLYVDTEAFF
.	.	TRBJ2-3	TRBV5-1	TGCGCCAGCAGCCTAGGGTGGGAAGATACGCAGTATTTT	CASSLGWEDTQYF
.	.	TRBJ1-4	TRBV6-9	TGTGCCAGCAGTTATAAAGGGGAGGCCTCGCATGAAAAACTGTTTTTT	CASSYKGEASHEKLFF
many	.	TRBJ1-2	TRBV7-8	TGTGCCAGCAGCTTAGATCTCGGTTGGAATGGCTACACCTTC	CASSLDLGWNGYTF
many	.	TRBJ1-5	TRBV6-5	TGTGCCAGCAGTTACCGGAAACAGGGAGATCAGCCCCAGCATTTT	CASSYRKQGDQPQHF
many	.	TRBJ2-5	TRBV3-1	TGTGCCAGCAGCCTCCGCGACCGCCAAGAGACCCAGTACTTC	CASSLRDRQETQYF
few	.	TRBJ2-7	TRBV6-1	TGTGCCAGCAGTGTTTTGTGGGAGCAGTACTTC	CASSVLWEQYF
.	.	TRBJ2-5	TRBV11-3	TGTGCCAGCAGCTTAGACGTTTTACCTTTCCAGTACTTC	CASSLDVLPFQYF
few	.	TRBJ2-1	TRBV4-1	TGCGCCAGCAGCCAAGGGCGACAGAAATCCAATGAGCAGTTCTTC	CASSQGRQKSNEQFF
many	.	TRBJ1-3	TRBV28	TGTGCCAGCAGTACGGGCGGGGGAGGAAACACCATATATTTT	CASSTGGGGNTIYF
few	.	TRBJ1-3	TRBV7-9	TGTGCCAGCAGCCCCCCAGAGGGATCGGGAAACACCATATATTTT	CASSPPEGSGNTIYF
few	.	TRBJ1-5	TRBV9	TGTGCCAGCAGCGTAACAGGGTTGGGTCAGCCCCAGCATTTT	CASSVTGLGQPQHF
.	.	TRBJ1-5	TRBV28	TGTGCCAGCAGTTTCCGGGTTATGGTCAATCAGCCCCAGCATTTT	CASSFRVMVNQPQHF
few	TRBD1	TRBJ1-2	TRBV6-5	TGTGCCAGCAGTTCTCCCGGGACAGGGGACTATGGCTACACCTTC	CASSSPGTGDYGYTF
many	.	TRBJ1-5	TRBV28	TGTGCCAGCGGATCCAGGGGTTTGGGCAATCAGCCCCAGCATTTT	CASGSRGLGNQPQHF
many	.	TRBJ1-5	TRBV28	TGTGCCAGCAGTCGACTGCAAATCAATCAGCCCCAGCATTTT	CASSRLQINQPQHF
many	.	TRBJ1-1	TRBV5-5	TGTGCCAGCAGCTCCGGGATCCTCACTGAAGCTTTCTTT	CASSSGILTEAFF
many	.	TRBJ2-1	TRBV7-2	TGTGCCAGCAGCCTTGATAACCACAGGGTCAATGAGCAGTTCTTC	CASSLDNHRVNEQFF
.	.	TRBJ2-7	TRBV7-3	TGTGCCAGCAGCGTAGTTCCGGCGCACGAGCAGTACTTC	CASSVVPAHEQYF
few	.	TRBJ1-2	TRBV30	TGTGCCTGGAGTGTAGGATTAGCTAACTATGGCTACACCTTC	CAWSVGLANYGYTF
.	TRBD2	TRBJ2-3	TRBV19	TGTGCCAGTAGCCTTAGCGGGAGAGGTGGCACAGATACGCAGTATTTT	CASSLSGRGGTDTQYF
once	TRBD1	TRBJ2-6	TRBV28	TGTGCCAGCAGCCAAAGGGAGCAGGGGGCGGCCGGGGCCAACGTCCTGACTTTC	CASSQREQGAAGANVLTF